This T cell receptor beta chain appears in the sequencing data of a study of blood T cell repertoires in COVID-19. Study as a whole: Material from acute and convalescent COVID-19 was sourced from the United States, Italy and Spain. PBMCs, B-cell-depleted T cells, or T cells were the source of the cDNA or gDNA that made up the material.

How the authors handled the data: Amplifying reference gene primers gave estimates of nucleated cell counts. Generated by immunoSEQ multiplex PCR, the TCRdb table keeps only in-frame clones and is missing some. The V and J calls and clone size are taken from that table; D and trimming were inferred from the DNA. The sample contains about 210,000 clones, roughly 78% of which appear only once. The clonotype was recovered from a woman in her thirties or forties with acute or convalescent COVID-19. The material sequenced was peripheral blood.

CDR3 bases: TGTGCCAGTAGTCTTGACAGGGGCAATCAGCCCCAGCATTTT. This sequence encodes CASSLDRGNQPQHF. This rearrangement joins TRBV19 to TRBJ1-5, with 7 positions matching TRBD1. The CDR3 has 14 residues. V lost 5 bases, J lost 2 bases, and 3 bases stayed unmatched. From germline, CDR1 is LNHDA and CDR2 SQIVND (reference sequence).